This T cell receptor beta chain was captured in a study of shared clonotypes between healthy human individuals. The naive CD8 fraction comprised CD45RO-negative cells positively selected for CCR7 and excluded terminally differentiated effector memory CD45RA+ cells. The protocol was immunoSEQ multiplex PCR, while the TCRdb copy is restricted to in-frame clones and leaves out a portion. This table has roughly 850,000 clones, about 96% appearing once. Germline V gives CDR1 MGHRA, CDR2 YSYEKL. The V end was cut by 5 bases, the J end by 4 bases, with 21 bases between. There are 17 residues in the CDR3. The chain links TRBV4-1 to TRBJ2-1, with TRBD2 as a possible D gene (6 bases). The sample taken for sequencing was naive CD8+ T cells sorted from blood. This clonotype was sampled from a man aged 30-40 years in good health. The CDR3 nucleotides are TGCGCCAGCAGCGGACCGGGGCAACACAGCGGGTACAATGAGCAGTTCTTC. This gives the protein CASSGPGQHSGYNEQFF.